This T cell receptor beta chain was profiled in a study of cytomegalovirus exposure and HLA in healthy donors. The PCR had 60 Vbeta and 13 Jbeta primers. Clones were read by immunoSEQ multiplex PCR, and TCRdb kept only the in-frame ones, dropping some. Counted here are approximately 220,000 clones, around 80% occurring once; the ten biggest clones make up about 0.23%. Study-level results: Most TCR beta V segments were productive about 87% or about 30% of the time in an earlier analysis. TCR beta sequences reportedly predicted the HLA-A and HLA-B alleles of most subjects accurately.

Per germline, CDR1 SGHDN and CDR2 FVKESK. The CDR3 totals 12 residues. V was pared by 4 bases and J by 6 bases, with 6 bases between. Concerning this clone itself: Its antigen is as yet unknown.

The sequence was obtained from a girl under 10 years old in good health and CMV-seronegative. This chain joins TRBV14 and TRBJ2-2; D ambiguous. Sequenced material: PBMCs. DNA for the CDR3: TGTGCCAGCAGCCGACGGGCCGGGGAGCTGTTTTTT. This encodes CASSRRAGELFF.